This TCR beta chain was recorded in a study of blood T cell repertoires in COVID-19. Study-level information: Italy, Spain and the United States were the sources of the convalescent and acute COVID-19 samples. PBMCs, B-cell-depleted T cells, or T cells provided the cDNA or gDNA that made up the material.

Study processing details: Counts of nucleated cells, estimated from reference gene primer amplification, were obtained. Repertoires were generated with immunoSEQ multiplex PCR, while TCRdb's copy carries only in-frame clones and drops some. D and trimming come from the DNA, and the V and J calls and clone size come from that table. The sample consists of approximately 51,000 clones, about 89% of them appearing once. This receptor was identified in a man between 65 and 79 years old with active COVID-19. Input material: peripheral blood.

Here the CDR3 reads CASSYTTSYQETQYF. CDR3 nucleotides: TGTGCCAGCAGTTACACAACATCGTACCAAGAGACCCAGTACTTC. V and J are TRBV27 and TRBJ2-5; D is undetermined. Deletions cut 4 bases from V and 0 bases from J, with 12 bases between. Germline V gene lookup returns CDR1 MNHEY and CDR2 SMNVEV (reference sequence). CDR3 length: 15 residues.